This T cell receptor beta chain was captured in a study of vaccination effects on CD4 cells after COVID-19. Study-wide points: Healthy vaccine recipients' vaccine-induced clones were almost all SARS-CoV-2 mono-reactive. A shortage of convalescent patients and an absence of early post-infection timepoints characterized the study. Late post-vaccination, clones induced by infection and those induced by vaccine underwent marked clonal contraction.

A note on this clone: Its antigen is currently unknown.

Trimming stripped 6 bases from V and 6 bases from J, with 13 bases between. The germline gives CDR1 SGHVS, CDR2 FQNEAQ. This CDR3 has 13 amino acids. CD4+ T cells specific for antigen were expanded with viral peptide pools by the ViraFEST assay before sequencing. The culture ran for nine to ten days, and then CD4+ T cells were isolated. Vaccinated participants had no history of SARS-CoV-2 infection and tested negative for nucleocapsid antibodies. IL-2 medium was substituted for half the medium on days 3 and 7. The table came from immunoSEQ multiplex PCR; TCRdb's copy has only in-frame clones and leaves some out. The table records roughly 41,000 clones, around 66% of them present only once.

The receptor comes from a human donor who received a COVID-19 vaccine. The chain combines TRBV7-8 with TRBJ2-3; D perhaps matches TRBD2 (5 bases). Sequenced here: CD4+ T cells from PBMCs cultured with HCoV-OC43 spike peptides, sampled before COVID-19 vaccination. Subset here: HCoV-OC43 spike overlapping peptide pool stimulation. CDR3 loop: CASSPGTTDTQYF. As DNA, the CDR3 is TGTGCCAGCAGTCCGGGAACTACGGATACGCAGTATTTT.